This T cell receptor beta chain appears in the sequencing data of a study of T cell changes during pregnancy in multiple sclerosis. V gave up 2 bases and J gave up 5 bases; unmatched junction bases: 4. CDR3 size: 14 residues. Repertoires were generated with immunoSEQ multiplex PCR, while TCRdb's copy carries only in-frame clones and drops some. The sample lists about 100,000 clones, 90% to 95% occurring once. The chain carries TRBV23-1 and TRBJ2-7, with TRBD1 matching over 9 bases. TRBV23-1 counts as an open reading frame of uncertain function. This receptor was identified in a female donor with multiple sclerosis, enrolled in a pregnancy study. The sample was peripheral blood, taken before pregnancy. The CDR3 DNA is TGCGCCAGCAGTCAAACGGACAGGGGAGACGAGCAGTACTTC. Translated, it gives CASSQTDRGDEQYF.